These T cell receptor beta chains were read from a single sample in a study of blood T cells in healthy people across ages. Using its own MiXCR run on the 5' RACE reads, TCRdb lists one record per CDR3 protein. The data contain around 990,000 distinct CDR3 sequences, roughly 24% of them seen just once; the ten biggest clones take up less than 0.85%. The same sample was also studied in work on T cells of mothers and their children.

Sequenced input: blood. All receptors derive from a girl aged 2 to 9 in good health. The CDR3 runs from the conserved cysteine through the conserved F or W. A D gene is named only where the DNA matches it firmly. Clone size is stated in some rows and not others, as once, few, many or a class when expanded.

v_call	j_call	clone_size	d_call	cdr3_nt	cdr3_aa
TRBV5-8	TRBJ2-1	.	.	TGTGCCAGCAGCGTCGGATTCAATGAGCAGTTCTTC	CASSVGFNEQFF
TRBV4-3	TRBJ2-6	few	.	TGCGCCAGCAGCCAAGATCTGGGAGTGGGCGGTGGGGCCAACGTCCTGACTTTC	CASSQDLGVGGGANVLTF
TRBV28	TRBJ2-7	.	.	TGTGCCAGCAGTGGATACAGGGACATCTATCTCTACGAGCAGTACTTC	CASSGYRDIYLYEQYF
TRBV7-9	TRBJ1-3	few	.	TGTGCCACCGGCCCCTCTGGAAACACCATATATTTT	CATGPSGNTIYF
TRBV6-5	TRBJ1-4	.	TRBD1	TGTGCCAGCAGTTCAGGAAAAACCCGGACAGGAGTAGCTGAAAAACTGTTTTTT	CASSSGKTRTGVAEKLFF
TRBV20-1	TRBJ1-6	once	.	TGCAGTGCTAGAAAATCCAATAATTCACCCCTCCACTTT	CSARKSNNSPLHF
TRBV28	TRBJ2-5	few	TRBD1	TGTGCCAGCAGTTTGGACAGGGTGGAGACCCAGTACTTC	CASSLDRVETQYF
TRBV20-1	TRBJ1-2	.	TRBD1	TGCAGTGCCGGAACAGGGGCTAACTATGGCTACACCTTC	CSAGTGANYGYTF
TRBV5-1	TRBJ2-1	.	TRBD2	TGCGCCAGCAGCGTGTATGGGGGGCTTGGGACTAGTTCGGCTGAGCAGTTCTTC	CASSVYGGLGTSSAEQFF
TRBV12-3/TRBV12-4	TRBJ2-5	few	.	TGTGCCAGCAGTTTGGGGACGTTGCGAGAGACCCAGTACTTC	CASSLGTLRETQYF
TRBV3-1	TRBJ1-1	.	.	TGTGCCAGCAGCCTCGCCTGGGCTGAAGCTTTCTTT	CASSLAWAEAFF
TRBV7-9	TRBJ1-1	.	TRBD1	TGTGCCAGCAGCTTAATAACGGACAGGGTTAGCGGAGCTTTCTTT	CASSLITDRVSGAFF
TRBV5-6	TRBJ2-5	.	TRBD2	TGTGCCAGCAGCTTCGTGACTAGCGGGGGGGCGTCATCGAGGGAGACCCAGTACTTC	CASSFVTSGGASSRETQYF
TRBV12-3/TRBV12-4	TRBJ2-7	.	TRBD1	TGTGCCAGCAGTTTGTTAAGGGGGCAGGCCGAATATTACGAGCAGTACTTC	CASSLLRGQAEYYEQYF
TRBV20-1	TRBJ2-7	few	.	TGCGTAGTCGACGAGCAGTACTTC	CVVDEQYF
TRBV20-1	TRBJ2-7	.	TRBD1	TGCAGTGCTACATCCCCACACACAGGGGGCAATGACTACGAGCAGTACTTC	CSATSPHTGGNDYEQYF
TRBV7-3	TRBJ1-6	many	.	TGTGCCAGCAGCTTAAGCGGTCAGGGGAATTCACCCCTCCACTTT	CASSLSGQGNSPLHF
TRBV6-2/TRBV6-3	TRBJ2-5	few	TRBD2	TGTGCCAGCAGACGACTAGCGGGAAGGGAGTGGGAGACCCAGTACTTC	CASRRLAGREWETQYF
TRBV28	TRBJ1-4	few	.	TGTGCCAGCAGTTCCCGGAGGGGAATAAGCGAAAAACTGTTTTTT	CASSSRRGISEKLFF
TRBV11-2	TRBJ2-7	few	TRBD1	TGTGCCAGCAGCTTAGACCTGACAGGGGGCATCGACGAGCAGTACTTC	CASSLDLTGGIDEQYF
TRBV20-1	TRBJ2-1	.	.	TGCAGTGCTAGAAAAGAAGTAGGCGATGAGCAGTTCTTC	CSARKEVGDEQFF
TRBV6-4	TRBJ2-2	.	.	TGTGCCAGCAGCCCCAGGGAGTTTACCGGGGAGCTGTTTTTT	CASSPREFTGELFF
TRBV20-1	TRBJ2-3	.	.	TGCAGTGCTAGAGATCCCGCTACCGCCACAGATACGCAGTATTTT	CSARDPATATDTQYF
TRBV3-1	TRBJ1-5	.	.	TGTGCCAGCAGCCCGGGGAATACGCAGCATTTT	CASSPGNTQHF
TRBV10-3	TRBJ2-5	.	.	TGTGCCATCAGTGAGATGGGGAAAGAGACCCAGTACTTC	CAISEMGKETQYF
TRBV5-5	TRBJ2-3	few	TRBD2	TGTGCCAGCAGCTTCAGACTAGCGGGGCCACCAACAGATACGCAGTATTTT	CASSFRLAGPPTDTQYF
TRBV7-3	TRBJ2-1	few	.	TGTGCCAGCAGCCCGATGGGGTACAATGAGCAGTTCTTC	CASSPMGYNEQFF
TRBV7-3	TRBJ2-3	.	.	TGTGCCAGCAGCAATGGGGGGCCTCCTAGCACAGATACGCAGTATTTT	CASSNGGPPSTDTQYF
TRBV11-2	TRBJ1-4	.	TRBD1	TGTGCCAGCAGCTCGACCAGGGGGCGGACTAATGAAAAACTGTTTTTT	CASSSTRGRTNEKLFF
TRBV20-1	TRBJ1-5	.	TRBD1	TGCAGTGCTCAAATCCCCGGGACAGGGATGAGAGCCCAGCATTTT	CSAQIPGTGMRAQHF
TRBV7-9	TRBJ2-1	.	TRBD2	TGTGCCAGCAGCTTGGGCCTACTAGCGGGAGAAGGTGAGCAGTTCTTC	CASSLGLLAGEGEQFF
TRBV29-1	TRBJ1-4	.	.	TGCAGCGCGAAAGGGGACTCGAATGAAAAACTGTTTTTT	CSAKGDSNEKLFF
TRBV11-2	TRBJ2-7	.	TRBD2	TGTGCCAGCAGCCCCAGCGGGAACTTCTACGAGCAGTACTTC	CASSPSGNFYEQYF
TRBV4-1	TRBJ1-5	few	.	TGCGCCAGCAGCCAAGGACACAGTAATCAGCCCCAGCATTTT	CASSQGHSNQPQHF
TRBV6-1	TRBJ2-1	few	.	TGTGCCAGCAATACAGGCCCTGAGGCCTACAATGAGCAGTTCTTC	CASNTGPEAYNEQFF
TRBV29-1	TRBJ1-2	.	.	TGCAGCGTTGAAGATCTGAGCGCCAGCTATGGCTACACCTTC	CSVEDLSASYGYTF
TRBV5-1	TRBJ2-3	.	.	TGCGCCAGCAGTTCCACTCCCACTGTTACCACAGATACGCAGTATTTT	CASSSTPTVTTDTQYF
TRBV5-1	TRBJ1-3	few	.	TGCGCCAGCAGCTTGGAAGGGACTACGGGAAACACCATATATTTT	CASSLEGTTGNTIYF
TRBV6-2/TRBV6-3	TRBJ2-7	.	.	TGTGCCAGCAGGAACCACGAGCAGTACTTC	CASRNHEQYF
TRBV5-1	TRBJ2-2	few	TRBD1	TGCGCCAGCAGCTTGGCCTTGATGGGACAGACCGGGGAGCTGTTTTTT	CASSLALMGQTGELFF
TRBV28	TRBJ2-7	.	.	TGTGCCAGCAAAGGTGTTGGGAAAGCCGGGCCTCCGGAGCAGTACTTC	CASKGVGKAGPPEQYF
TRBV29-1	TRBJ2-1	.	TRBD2	TGCAGCGTTGCCTCTAGCGGGGCGGGGACTGAGCAGTTCTTC	CSVASSGAGTEQFF
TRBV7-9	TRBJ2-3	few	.	TGTGCCAGCAGCCTACTCTTGGGGTTTAGCACAGATACGCAGTATTTT	CASSLLLGFSTDTQYF
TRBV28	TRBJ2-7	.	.	TGTGCCATCGCTGTCTCGGGTCACGAGCAGTACTTC	CAIAVSGHEQYF
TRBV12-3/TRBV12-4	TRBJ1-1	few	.	TGTGCCAGCAGTTTTTCCACTTCGAACACTGAAGCTTTCTTT	CASSFSTSNTEAFF
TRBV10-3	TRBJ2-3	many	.	TGTGCCATCTCGGAGGGGAGCACAGATACGCAGTATTTT	CAISEGSTDTQYF
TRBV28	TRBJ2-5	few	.	TGTGCCAGCAGGAATAGCGTACCTAGAGAGACCCAGTACTTC	CASRNSVPRETQYF
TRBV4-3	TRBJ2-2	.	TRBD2	TGCGCCAGCAGCCACCTAGCGGGGGCCGGGGAGCTGTTTTTT	CASSHLAGAGELFF